This TCR beta chain was observed in a study of chemoradiotherapy in HPV16-positive cancers. The overall study: Functional T-cell assays on a couple of HPV16-positive patients' cells defined candidate HPV-specific clones and common TCR motifs. Overall study results and limits: Candidate HPV-specific clones and E7-related TCR motifs grew in tumor during treatment. In HPV16-positive patients, HPV-responsive T-cell expansion tracked better recurrence-free survival.

V shed 5 bases and J shed 5 bases, with 13 bases lying between them. Per germline, CDR1 SGHAT and CDR2 FQNNGV. CDR3 length: 14 residues. Data came from immunoSEQ multiplex PCR; TCRdb stores just in-frame clones and leaves some out. The sample holds some 2,900 clones; roughly 85% are singletons and the top ten take 9.5% to 13%. Samples were taken several times over chemoradiotherapy. Concerning this clone: Its target is not known.

The chain carries TRBV11-2 and TRBJ2-1; D is undetermined. The sample consisted of tumor tissue, taken from a patient who underwent chemoradiotherapy. The clonotype comes from a human donor with HPV-associated anogenital cancer. The CDR3 sequence is CASSDERKHNEQFF. DNA of the CDR3: TGTGCCAGCAGCGACGAGCGTAAACACAATGAGCAGTTCTTC. The full variable domain, completed using reference TRBV11-2 and TRBJ2-1, is EAGVAQSPRYKIIEKRQSVAFWCNPISGHATLYWYQQILGQGPKLLIQFQNNGVVDDSQLPKDRFSAERLKGVDSTLKIQPAKLEDSAVYLCASSDERKHNEQFFGPGTRLTVL.